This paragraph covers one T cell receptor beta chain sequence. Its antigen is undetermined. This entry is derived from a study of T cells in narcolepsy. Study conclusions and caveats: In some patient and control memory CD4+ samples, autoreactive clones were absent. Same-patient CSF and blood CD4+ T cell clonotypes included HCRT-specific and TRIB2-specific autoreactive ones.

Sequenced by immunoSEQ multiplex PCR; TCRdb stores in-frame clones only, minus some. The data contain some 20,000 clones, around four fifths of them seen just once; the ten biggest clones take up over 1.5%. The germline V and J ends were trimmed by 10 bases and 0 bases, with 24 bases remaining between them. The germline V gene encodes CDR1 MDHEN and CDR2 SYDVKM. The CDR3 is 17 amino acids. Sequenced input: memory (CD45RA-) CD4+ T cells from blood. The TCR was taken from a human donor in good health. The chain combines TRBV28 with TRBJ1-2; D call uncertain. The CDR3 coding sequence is TGTGCCAACCGAGGGTGGACGCCTGATCTGGCTAACTATGGCTACACCTTC. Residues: CANRGWTPDLANYGYTF.